This T cell receptor beta chain derives from a study of blood T cell repertoires in COVID-19. Study information: The United States, Italy and Spain provided the acute and convalescent COVID-19 samples. PBMCs, B-cell-depleted T cells, or T cells provided the cDNA or gDNA that made up the material.

Seattle patients were enrolled during active infection and followed longitudinally. Methods used by the authors: The assay estimated nucleated cells by amplifying reference gene primers. Assay: immunoSEQ multiplex PCR; the TCRdb copy retains only in-frame clones and omits some. V, J and clone size are taken as reported in that table, and D and trimming were inferred from the DNA itself. The sample shows 95,000 to 150,000 clones, about four fifths of them seen only once. From germline, CDR1 is SGHTA and CDR2 FQGNSA. The CDR3 loop spans 13 amino acids. V lost 3 bases and J lost 6; bases outside the gene matches: 2.

The sample comprised peripheral blood. This receptor was taken from a man aged 30-40 years with COVID-19, enrolled during active disease. This chain joins TRBV7-2 and TRBJ1-5; 7 nucleotides line up with TRBD1. CDR3 sequence reads: CASSFDRVQPQHF. CDR3 nucleotide sequence: TGTGCCAGCAGCTTCGACAGGGTTCAGCCCCAGCATTTT.